Sequencing of this T cell receptor beta chain was carried out in a study of identical twins. Study observations and caveats: One should note that invariant MAIT and iNKT cells could partly confound zero-insertion analyses. There were fewer insertions in abundant cord blood beta clonotypes, but memory repertoires showed no such pattern.

TCRdb independently ran MiXCR on the 5' RACE reads; one entry per CDR3 protein. The sample records about 530,000 distinct CDR3 sequences, about 16% being singletons. V gave up 7 bases and J gave up 5 bases; unmatched junction bases: 8. Germline V CDR1 and CDR2: MDHEN, SYDVKM. The CDR3 consists of 14 residues. This clonotype was detected only a few times. Its antigen remains unidentified. Another study also made use of these data, one on yellow fever vaccine responses in identical twins.

The clonotype comes from a woman aged 18-35 years in good health. The rearrangement uses TRBV28 and TRBJ1-5; 7 bases fit TRBD1. The specimen sequenced was CD4+ T cells sorted from blood. Written as DNA, the CDR3 is TGTGCCAGCACCTTGACAGGGAATCATCAGCCCCAGCATTTT. This translates into CASTLTGNHQPQHF.